This T cell receptor beta chain is from a study of Ad26.COV2.S vaccination and SARS-CoV-2 variants. Background on the study: Participants got Ad26.COV2.S intramuscularly, once or twice 56 days apart.

Treatment defined: roughly 19 received Ad26.COV2.S at low or high dose, single or two shots; several received placebo; per-sample allocation not given. Specimens were obtained on day 63 following the first vaccine or placebo injection. Produced via immunoSEQ multiplex PCR; TCRdb's table is partial and in-frame only. The table lists around 300,000 clones, 88% of them singletons. CDR3 length equals 15 residues. CDR1 SEHNR and CDR2 FQNEAQ come from the germline V gene (reference sequence). V shed 4 bases and J shed 7 bases, with 19 bases lying between them. The material sequenced was peripheral blood, taken in a trial of Ad26.COV2.S vaccine versus placebo. The V call is TRBV7-9, the J call TRBJ1-1; tentative D call: TRBD1 (6 bases). The sequence was obtained from a person aged 18-60 years who received the Ad26.COV2.S COVID-19 vaccine or a placebo. In DNA form, the CDR3 reads TGTGCCAGCAGCTCTCCCTCAGGACAGCCTTTTGAAGCTTTCTTT. This gives the protein CASSSPSGQPFEAFF.